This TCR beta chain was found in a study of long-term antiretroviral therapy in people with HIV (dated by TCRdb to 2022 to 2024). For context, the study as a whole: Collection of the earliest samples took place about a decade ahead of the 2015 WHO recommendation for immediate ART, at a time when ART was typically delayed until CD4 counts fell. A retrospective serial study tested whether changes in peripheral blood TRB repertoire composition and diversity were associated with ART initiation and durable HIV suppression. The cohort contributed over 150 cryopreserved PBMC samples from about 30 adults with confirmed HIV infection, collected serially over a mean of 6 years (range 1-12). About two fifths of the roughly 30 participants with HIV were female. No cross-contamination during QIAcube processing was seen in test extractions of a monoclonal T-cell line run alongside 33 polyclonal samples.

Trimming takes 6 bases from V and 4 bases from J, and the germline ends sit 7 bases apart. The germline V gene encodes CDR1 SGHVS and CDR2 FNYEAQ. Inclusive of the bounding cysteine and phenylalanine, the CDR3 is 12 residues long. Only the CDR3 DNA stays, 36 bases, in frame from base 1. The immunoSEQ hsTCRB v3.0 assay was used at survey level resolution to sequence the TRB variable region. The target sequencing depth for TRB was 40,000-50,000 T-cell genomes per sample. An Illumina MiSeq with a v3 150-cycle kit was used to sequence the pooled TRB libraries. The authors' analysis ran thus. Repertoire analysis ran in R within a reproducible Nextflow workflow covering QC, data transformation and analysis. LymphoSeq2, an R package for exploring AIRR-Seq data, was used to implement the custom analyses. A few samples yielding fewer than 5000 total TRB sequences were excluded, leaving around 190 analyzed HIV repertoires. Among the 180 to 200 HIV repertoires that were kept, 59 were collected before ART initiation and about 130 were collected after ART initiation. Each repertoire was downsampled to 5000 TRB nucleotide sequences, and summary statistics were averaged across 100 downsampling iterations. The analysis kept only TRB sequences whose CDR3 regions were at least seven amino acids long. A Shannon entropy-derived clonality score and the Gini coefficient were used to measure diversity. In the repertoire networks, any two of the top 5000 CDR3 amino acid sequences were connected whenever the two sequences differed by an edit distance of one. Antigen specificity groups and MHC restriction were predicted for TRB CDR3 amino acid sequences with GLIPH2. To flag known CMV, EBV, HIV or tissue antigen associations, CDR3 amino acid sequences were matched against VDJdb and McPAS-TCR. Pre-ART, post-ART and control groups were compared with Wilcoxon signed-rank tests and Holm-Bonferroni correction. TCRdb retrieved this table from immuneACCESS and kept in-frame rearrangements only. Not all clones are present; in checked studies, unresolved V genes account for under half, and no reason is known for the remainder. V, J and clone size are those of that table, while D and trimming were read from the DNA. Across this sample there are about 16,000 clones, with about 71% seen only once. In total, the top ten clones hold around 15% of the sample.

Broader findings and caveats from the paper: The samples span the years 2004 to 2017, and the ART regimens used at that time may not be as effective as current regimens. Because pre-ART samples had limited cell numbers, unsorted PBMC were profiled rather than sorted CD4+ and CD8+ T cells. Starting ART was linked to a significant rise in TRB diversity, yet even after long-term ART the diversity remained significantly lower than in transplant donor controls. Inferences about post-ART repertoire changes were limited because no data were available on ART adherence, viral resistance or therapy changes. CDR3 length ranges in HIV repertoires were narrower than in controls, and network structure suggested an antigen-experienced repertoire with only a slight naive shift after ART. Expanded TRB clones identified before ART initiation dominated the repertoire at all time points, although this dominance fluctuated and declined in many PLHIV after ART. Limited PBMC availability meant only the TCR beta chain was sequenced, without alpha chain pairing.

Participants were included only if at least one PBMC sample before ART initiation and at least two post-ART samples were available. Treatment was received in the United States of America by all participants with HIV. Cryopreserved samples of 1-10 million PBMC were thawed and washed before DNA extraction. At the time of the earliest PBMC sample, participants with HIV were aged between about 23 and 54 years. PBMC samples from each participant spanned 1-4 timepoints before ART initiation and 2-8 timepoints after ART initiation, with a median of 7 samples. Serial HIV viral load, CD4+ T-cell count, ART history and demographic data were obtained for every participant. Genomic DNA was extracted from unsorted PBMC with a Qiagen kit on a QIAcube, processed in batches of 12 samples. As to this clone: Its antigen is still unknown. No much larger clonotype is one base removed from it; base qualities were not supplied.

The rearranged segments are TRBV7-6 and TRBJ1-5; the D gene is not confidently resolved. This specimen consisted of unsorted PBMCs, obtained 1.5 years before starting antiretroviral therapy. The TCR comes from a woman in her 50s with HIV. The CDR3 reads CASSPRNQPQHF. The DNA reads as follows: TGTGCCAGCAGTCCACGGAATCAGCCCCAGCATTTT.